These T cell receptor beta chains were read from a single sample in a study of technical replicates of blood from several donors. TCRdb's table, derived via immunoSEQ multiplex PCR, lists solely in-frame clones and lacks some. The data contain 15,000 to 19,000 clones, just over 85% of them seen just once; the ten biggest clones take up about an eighth. Sequenced sample: PBMCs. The receptors come from a human donor in good health. CDR3s leave out the opening cysteine and the closing phenylalanine or tryptophan.

j_call v_call cdr3_aa
TRBJ2-3 TRBV29-1 SVDGLAGEDTQY
TRBJ2-7 TRBV27 ASRMTGTYEQY
TRBJ1-2 TRBV29-1 SVRGPAGGYT
TRBJ1-5 TRBV2 ASSKDRDIGQPQH
TRBJ1-2 TRBV14 ATSAGYGYT
TRBJ2-2 TRBV25-1 ASSPPSGRRGTGELF
TRBJ1-1 TRBV9 ASSVGPETEAF
TRBJ2-7 TRBV7-9 ASSPAGSFEQY
TRBJ1-5 TRBV30 ACRTGGAQGAEQPQH
TRBJ2-7 TRBV15 ATSREKGQRHEQY
TRBJ2-1 TRBV11-2 ASSLELDGGDNEQF
TRBJ2-1 TRBV5-1 ASHLAGGGYEQF
TRBJ1-1 TRBV30 AWSVSQPYLNTEAF
TRBJ1-5 TRBV30 AWSLLGADNQPQH
TRBJ1-2 TRBV27 ASSSGQGNYGYT
TRBJ1-1 TRBV6-5 ASSQGGAMNTEAF
TRBJ2-1 TRBV5-6 ASSLYGSGNEQF
TRBJ2-3 TRBV6-1 ASGGTENTDTQY
TRBJ2-7 TRBV28 ASSPGGAGRRGESSYEQY
TRBJ2-3 TRBV28 ASSFAREGTDTQY
TRBJ2-7 TRBV6-5 ASSKKSTYEQY
TRBJ2-1 TRBV5-1 ASSPLRQRGYNEQF
TRBJ2-7 TRBV18 ASSPEWDFRPEGYEQY